This passage covers 3 T cell receptor beta chains from one sample sequenced in a study of blood T cell repertoires in COVID-19. Sequencing was performed with immunoSEQ multiplex PCR; in TCRdb, only in-frame clones are kept and a portion is missing. The sample has 110,000 or so clones; over 80% are singletons. The sequencing sample was made of peripheral blood. These receptors all come from a woman aged 45-65 years with acute or convalescent COVID-19.

This chain uses TRBV11-2 with TRBJ2-3; TRBD2 aligns across 9 bases. J gave up 5 bases and V 5 bases, and 8 bases lay outside the gene matches. Germline-derived CDR1 and CDR2 are SGHAT and FQNNGV. This CDR3 comprises 15 residues. CDR3 loop: CASSPQRGVGDTQYF. Written as DNA, the CDR3 is TGTGCCAGCAGCCCCCAGCGGGGGGTGGGAGATACGCAGTATTTT.

J is TRBJ2-2 and V is TRBV24-1; 9 bases map to TRBD1. Germline trimming cut 3 bases from V and 4 bases from J; bases unmatched to any gene: 5. There are 16 residues in the CDR3. Germline V CDR1 and CDR2: KGHDR, SFDVKD. DNA for the CDR3: TGTGCCACCAGTGATCCGGGACAGGGTAGCACCGGGGAGCTGTTTTTT. It specifies CATSDPGQGSTGELFF.

The rearrangement joins TRBV4-3 to TRBJ1-1; no clear D. The germline V and J ends were trimmed by 0 bases and 5 bases, with 13 bases remaining between them. Germline CDR1 reads LGHNA; CDR2 reads YSLEER. This CDR3 contains 15 residues. For the CDR3, the DNA is TGCGCCAGCAGCCAAGATTGGGGAGGGTGGACTGAAGCTTTCTTT. Translated, it gives CASSQDWGGWTEAFF.